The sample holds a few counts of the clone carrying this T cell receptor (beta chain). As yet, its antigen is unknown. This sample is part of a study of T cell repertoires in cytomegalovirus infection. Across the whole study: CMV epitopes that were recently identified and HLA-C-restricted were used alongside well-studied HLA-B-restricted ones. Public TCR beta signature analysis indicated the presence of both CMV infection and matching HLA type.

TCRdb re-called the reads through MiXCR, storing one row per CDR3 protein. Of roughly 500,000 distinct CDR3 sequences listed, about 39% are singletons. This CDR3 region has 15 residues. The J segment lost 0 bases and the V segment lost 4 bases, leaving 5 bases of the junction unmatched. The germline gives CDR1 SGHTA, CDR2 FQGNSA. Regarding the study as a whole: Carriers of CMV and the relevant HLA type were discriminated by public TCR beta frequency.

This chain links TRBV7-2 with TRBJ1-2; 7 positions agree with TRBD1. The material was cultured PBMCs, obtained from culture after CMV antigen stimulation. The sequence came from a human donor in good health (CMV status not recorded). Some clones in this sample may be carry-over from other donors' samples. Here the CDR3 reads CASSSGQAANYGYTF. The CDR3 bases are TGTGCCAGCAGCTCAGGACAGGCAGCTAACTATGGCTACACCTTC.